The 23 T cell receptor beta chains given below trace back to one sample, sequenced in a study of post-analysis software for immune sequencing data. Their antigen targets remain unknown. Every TCR beta cDNA library bore unique molecular identifiers. TCRdb itself ran the PCR reads through MiXCR, one entry per CDR3 protein. The table includes about 820,000 distinct CDR3 sequences, roughly half detected once. Study outcomes and limitations: Five or six TRBV segments, TRBV5-6, TRBV5-1 and TRBV20-1 among them, were found more frequent in patients than controls.

Sequenced sample: blood. The source of these receptors is a girl aged 10 to 17 with multiple sclerosis.

This clonotype has more than one count but fewer than ten. The chain couples TRBV29-1 to TRBJ1-1; tentatively, D is TRBD1 (5 bases). V lost 7 bases, J lost 4 bases, and 13 bases lay in between. The CDR3 sequence is 12 residues long. From germline, CDR1 is SQVTM and CDR2 ANQGSEA. The CDR3 sequence is CSGSGTVTEAFF. In DNA, the CDR3 is TGCAGCGGATCCGGGACGGTCACTGAAGCTTTCTTT.

CDR3 sequence (DNA): TGTGCCAGCAGCCCCGACAGGGAGCCACGATACGAGCAGTACTTC. This encodes CASSPDREPRYEQYF. V is TRBV9 and J is TRBJ2-7, with TRBD1 matching over 7 bases. The germline CDR1 and CDR2 sequences are SGDLS and YYNGEE. J was trimmed by 4 bases and V by 4 bases; bases with no gene match: 11. This CDR3 contains 15 residues.

The chain uses TRBV7-7 and TRBJ2-1; 7 bases map to TRBD2. With V trimmed by 2 bases and J by 5 bases, 3 bases remained unmatched. The CDR3 has 14 residues. Germline lookup yields CDR1 SSHAT and CDR2 FNYEAQ (reference sequence). CDR3 region: CASSLWGGDNEQFF. The DNA for the CDR3 is TGTGCCAGCAGCTTATGGGGAGGGGACAATGAGCAGTTCTTC.

The rearrangement links TRBV12-3 or TRBV12-4 to TRBJ2-5; tentative D call: TRBD1 (7 bases). V lost 3 bases to trimming and J lost 5 bases, with 16 bases between them. CDR3 length: 15 residues. The CDR3 nucleotides are TGTGCCAGCAGTTTCGGGAGACAGGGTGTGGAGACCCAGTACTTC. This codes for CASSFGRQGVETQYF.

The J gene is TRBJ1-2, the V gene TRBV12-3 or TRBV12-4; TRBD1 agrees at 7 bases. The trim removed 6 bases at V and 6 bases at J, leaving 16 bases unmatched. The CDR3 contains 16 residues. The CDR3 bases are TGTGCCAGCAGGCAAACAGCGGGACAGAGTCTCGATGGCTACACCTTC. This codes for CASRQTAGQSLDGYTF.

This clonotype turned up a few times. A much larger clone differs from this one at a single base, so this may be a read error. The genes are TRBV29-1 and TRBJ1-2; 8 nucleotides match TRBD1. Germline V gene sequence: CDR1 SQVTM, CDR2 ANQGSEA. The CDR3 is 12 amino acids. V shed 7 bases and J 4 bases; nucleotides not matched to a gene: 5. The CDR3 coding sequence is TGCAGCGGTGTTGGACAGGGCTATGGCTACACCTTC. Residues: CSGVGQGYGYTF.

The chain is built from TRBV10-3 and TRBJ1-2; the match to TRBD1 covers 10 bases. Looked up from germline, CDR1 is ENHRY and CDR2 is SYGVKD. This CDR3 has 15 residues. The J segment lost 7 bases and the V segment lost 7 bases, leaving 12 bases of the junction unmatched. CDR3 amino acids: CAIMDFDRGPVGYTF. The DNA for the CDR3 is TGTGCCATCATGGATTTCGACAGGGGGCCTGTTGGCTACACCTTC.

The genes are TRBV4-2 and TRBJ2-5; 7 positions match TRBD1. The CDR3 contains 16 residues. V lost 3 bases to trimming and J lost 11 bases; unmatched junction nucleotides: 18. Looked up from germline, CDR1 is LGHNA and CDR2 is YNFKEQ. The CDR3 protein is CASSQAGAGGRDEQYF. CDR3 sequence (DNA): TGTGCCAGCAGCCAGGCTGGGGCAGGGGGAAGGGATGAGCAGTACTTC.

This chain joins TRBV7-8 and TRBJ2-1, with D perhaps matching TRBD2 (6 bases). Germline values: CDR1 SGHVS, CDR2 FQNEAQ. CDR3 length: 18 amino acids. Trimming took off 0 bases at V and 2 bases at J, with 17 bases between the two ends. CDR3 bases: TGTGCCAGCAGCTTAGCGATTGACGGGAGAAGTCCCTACAATGAGCAGTTCTTC. The encoded protein is CASSLAIDGRSPYNEQFF.

The V gene is TRBV6-6, the J gene TRBJ2-1; TRBD1 matches at 9 bases. This CDR3 region has 13 residues. V was pared by 5 bases and J by 8 bases, with 4 bases of the junction left unmatched. Germline CDR1 and CDR2: MNHNY and SVGAGI (reference sequence). CDR3 DNA: TGTGCCAGCAGTCGGGGACAGGGCGATGAGCAGTTCTTC. Its protein is CASSRGQGDEQFF.

The chain combines TRBV7-6 with TRBJ2-3, with D perhaps matching TRBD2 (10 bases). The CDR3 has 19 amino acids. The germline CDR1 and CDR2 sequences are SGHVS and FNYEAQ. V was cut by 4 bases and J by 4 bases, with 27 bases left in between. CDR3 bases: TGTGCCAGCAGCTCCACAGGGGGCGCGTCTAGCGGGAGATCAGATACGCAGTATTTT. Amino acids: CASSSTGGASSGRSDTQYF.

This chain joins TRBV6-2 or TRBV6-3 and TRBJ2-3, with a weak D call TRBD2 (6 bases). The CDR3 runs to 16 residues. Germline assignment: CDR1 MNHEY and CDR2 SVGEGT. V was pared by 4 bases and J by 6 bases, with 20 bases between. The chain's CDR3 is CASSSRLGKVTDTQYF. For the CDR3, the DNA is TGTGCCAGCAGTTCCCGACTAGGTAAAGTCACGGATACGCAGTATTTT.

This clonotype has just a few counts. The chain has TRBV5-1 and TRBJ2-3; no reliable D call. The CDR3 runs 14 residues. Germline V gene sequence: CDR1 SGHRS, CDR2 YFSETQ. The V and J ends lost 1 base and 0 bases respectively, with 6 bases between them. The CDR3: CASSLKGSTDTQYF. In nucleotides, the CDR3 is TGCGCCAGCAGCTTGAAGGGTAGCACAGATACGCAGTATTTT.

The genes are TRBV7-8 and TRBJ1-2, with D unclear. V was shortened by 1 base and J by 3 bases, with 9 bases between the two germline ends. Germline V CDR1 and CDR2: SGHVS, FQNEAQ. The CDR3 contains 14 residues. The CDR3 here is CASSLDGPDYGYTF. CDR3 coding DNA: TGTGCCAGCAGCTTAGACGGACCGGACTATGGCTACACCTTC.

Concerning this clonotype itself: Relative to the germline gene, one junction end is altered; a read error may explain this. V and J are TRBV4-1 and TRBJ2-7, with D possibly TRBD2 on 6 matching bases. CDR3 length equals 12 residues. Germline CDR1 reads MGHRA; CDR2 reads YSYEKL. The CDR3 sequence: CACSQGGHEQYF. CDR3 DNA: TGCGCCTGCAGCCAAGGAGGGCACGAGCAGTACTTC.

The chain combines TRBV12-5 with TRBJ2-1; 13 bases map to TRBD2. V lost 4 bases to trimming and J lost 7 bases; unmatched junction nucleotides: 4. The V gene's germline CDR1 is LGHNT and CDR2 FRNRAP. CDR3 length equals 15 residues. CDR3 nucleotides: TGTGCTAGTGGTTCGGGACTAGCGGGGATAAATGAGCAGTTCTTC. This codes for CASGSGLAGINEQFF.

V usage is TRBV7-6 and J usage is TRBJ2-4; D is perhaps TRBD2 (5 bases). The DNA end lines up better with TRBJ2-7; the J call may be wrong. The CDR3 covers 16 residues. From germline, CDR1 is SGHVS and CDR2 FNYEAQ. The CDR3 DNA reads as TGTGCCAGCAGCTTAACCTCGGGAATCGCTGCGGGCGAGCAGTACTTC. It specifies CASSLTSGIAAGEQYF.

The gene calls are TRBV19 and TRBJ2-6, with D tentatively TRBD1 (5 bases). This CDR3 region has 13 residues. Germline loops: CDR1 LNHDA, CDR2 SQIVND (reference sequence). V was cut by 11 bases and J by 2 bases, with 10 bases left in between. The CDR3 protein is CAGRQPGANVLTF. DNA for the CDR3: TGTGCCGGCCGACAGCCTGGGGCCAACGTCCTGACTTTC.

This clonotype came up a few times. V gene TRBV6-6 combines with J gene TRBJ1-2; 8 nucleotides agree with TRBD1. Germline V gene data show CDR1 as MNHNY and CDR2 as SVGAGI (reference sequence). V dropped 1 base and J dropped 2; count of bases not matched to a gene: 3. CDR3 length equals 15 residues. The CDR3 loop is CASSYLTGANYGYTF. Written as DNA, the CDR3 is TGTGCCAGCAGTTACTTGACAGGGGCGAACTATGGCTACACCTTC.

CDR3 DNA sequence: TGTGCCAGCACAGGGCCCGGGGCCTACGAGCAGTACTTC. Translating it yields CASTGPGAYEQYF. V and J are TRBV12-3 or TRBV12-4 and TRBJ2-7; D tentatively reads TRBD1 or TRBD2 (5 bases each). Trimming cost V 7 bases and J 2 bases, with 12 bases left between them. The CDR3 is 13 residues long.

This clonotype was observed a handful of times. This chain joins TRBV27 and TRBJ2-3; either TRBD1 or TRBD2 may fit D (5 bases each). CDR3 size: 16 residues. Trimming cost V 5 bases and J 3 bases, with 18 bases left between them. The V gene's germline CDR1 is MNHEY and CDR2 SMNVEV (reference sequence). CDR3 loop: CASSAPPGRPTDTQYF. The CDR3 nucleotides are TGTGCCAGCAGTGCACCACCGGGACGTCCAACAGATACGCAGTATTTT.

J is TRBJ2-4 and V is TRBV7-8; perhaps TRBD2 as D (7 bases). Between the trimmed V and J ends, which lost 4 bases and 6 bases, there was a span of 16 bases. Germline V CDR1 and CDR2: SGHVS, FQNEAQ. The CDR3 is 15 residues long. The CDR3 loop is CASSSGGGYTNIQYF. In nucleotides, the CDR3 is TGTGCCAGCAGCTCTGGCGGGGGCTATACAAACATTCAGTACTTC.

In this sample, this clonotype turned up once. The rearrangement links TRBV9 to TRBJ2-7, with D possibly TRBD1 on 5 matching bases. The CDR3 has 13 amino acids. Trimming removed 7 bases at V and 6 bases at J, with 17 bases between. Germline V gives CDR1 SGDLS, CDR2 YYNGEE. CDR3 DNA: TGTGCCAGCGGGCAGGGAAGGAGTGGCGAGCAGTACTTC. As protein: CASGQGRSGEQYF.